This TCR beta chain appears in the sequencing data of a study of blood T cell repertoires in COVID-19. Study in general: COVID-19 samples, acute and convalescent, were from the United States, Italy and Spain.

Authors' methods: Amplified reference gene primers provided the basis for estimating nucleated cell counts. TCRdb's table, derived via immunoSEQ multiplex PCR, lists solely in-frame clones and lacks some. That table is the source of V, J and clone size, and D and trimming were worked out from the DNA. The table shows around 26,000 clones, with about 80% occurring only once. In germline, CDR1 is MNHEY, CDR2 SVGAGI. The CDR3 is made up of 14 amino acids. With 6 bases removed from V and 2 bases from J, the gap between germline ends came to 14 bases. This receptor was identified in a man older than 75 with active or convalescent COVID-19. Sample: peripheral blood. This chain joins TRBV6-5 and TRBJ2-7, with D tentatively TRBD2 (7 bases). Here the CDR3 reads CASRGGGGPYEQYF. CDR3 bases: TGTGCCAGCAGGGGGGGCGGGGGACCCTACGAGCAGTACTTC.